The sequence of this TCR beta chain was determined in a study of blood T cell repertoires in COVID-19. Generated by immunoSEQ multiplex PCR, the TCRdb table keeps only in-frame clones and is missing some. The profile shows around 280,000 clones, nearly 90% of them singletons. The CDR3 totals 17 residues. J gave up 3 bases and V 3 bases, and 7 bases lay outside the gene matches. Germline CDR1 SGHRS, CDR2 YFSETQ. This clone was observed a handful of times. Other DNA sequences of this sample code for an identical CDR3. This TCR was sampled from a woman under 30 with acute COVID-19. V is TRBV5-1 and J is TRBJ2-6; TRBD1 matches 9 bases. The specimen sequenced was PBMCs or T cells enriched from blood (not recorded which). Here the CDR3 reads CASSSSQGAGGANVLTF. CDR3 DNA sequence: TGCGCCAGCAGCTCGTCACAGGGGGCGGGTGGGGCCAACGTCCTGACTTTC.